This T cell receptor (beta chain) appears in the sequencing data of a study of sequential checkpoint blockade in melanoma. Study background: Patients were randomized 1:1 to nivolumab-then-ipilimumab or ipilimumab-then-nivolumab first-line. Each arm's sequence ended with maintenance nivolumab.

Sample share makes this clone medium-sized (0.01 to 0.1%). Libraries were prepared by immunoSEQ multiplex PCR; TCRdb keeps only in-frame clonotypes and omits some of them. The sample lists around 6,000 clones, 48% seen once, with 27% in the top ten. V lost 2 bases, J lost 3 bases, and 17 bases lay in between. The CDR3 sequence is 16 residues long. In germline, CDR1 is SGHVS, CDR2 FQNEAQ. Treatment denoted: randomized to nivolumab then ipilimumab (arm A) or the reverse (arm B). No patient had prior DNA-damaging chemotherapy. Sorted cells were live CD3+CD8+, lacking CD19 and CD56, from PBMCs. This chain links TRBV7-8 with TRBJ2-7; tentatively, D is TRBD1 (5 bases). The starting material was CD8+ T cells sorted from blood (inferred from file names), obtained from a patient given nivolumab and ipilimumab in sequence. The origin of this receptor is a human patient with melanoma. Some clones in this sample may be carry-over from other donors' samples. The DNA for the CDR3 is TGTGCCAGCAGCTTACGGACAACTAACCGACACTACGAGCAGTACTTC. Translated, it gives CASSLRTTNRHYEQYF.